These T cell receptor beta chains were read from a single sample in a study of T-cell reconstitution after alpha-beta-depleted transplantation in children. In TCRdb, the PCR reads were re-called with MiXCR into one record per CDR3 protein. This table has 200,000 to 300,000 distinct CDR3 sequences, around 12% appearing once. The material was PBMCs from the stem cell graft donor, obtained from the stem cell graft. The receptors come from a human donor who donated a stem cell graft to a child with acute lymphoblastic leukemia. The CDR3 runs from the conserved cysteine through the conserved F or W. A D gene is named only where the DNA matches it firmly. Where a row states a size, it is once, few, many or the class of an expanded clone; other rows omit it.

D gene,J gene,clone size,V gene,CDR3 DNA,CDR3 protein
TRBD2,TRBJ2-3,few,TRBV9,TGTGCCAGCAGCGTAGAGTCTAGCGGGAAGTCAGATACGCAGTATTTT,CASSVESSGKSDTQYF
NA,TRBJ1-1,many,TRBV12-3/TRBV12-4,TGTGCCAGCAGTTTGTGGACTGCGAACACTGAAGCTTTCTTT,CASSLWTANTEAFF
NA,TRBJ2-7,many,TRBV4-2,TGTGCCAGCAGCCAAGATCGAAATCATCCGGAATCTACCTCCTACGAGCAGTACTTC,CASSQDRNHPESTSYEQYF
NA,TRBJ2-7,many,TRBV2,TGTGCCAGCAGTGAGGAAGCGCGGGGACCTTACGAGCAGTACTTC,CASSEEARGPYEQYF
TRBD1,TRBJ1-5,NA,TRBV20-1,TGCAGTGCTAGATCGGACAGGGACCAGCCCCAGCATTTT,CSARSDRDQPQHF
NA,TRBJ2-3,NA,TRBV11-2,TGTGCCAGCAGCTTAGAAGCCCCGGGAGCAACGCGTACAGATACGCAGTATTTT,CASSLEAPGATRTDTQYF
NA,TRBJ1-4,many,TRBV25-1,TGTGCCAGCAGGGAGGGAGGCGAAAAACTGTTTTTT,CASREGGEKLFF
NA,TRBJ1-5,many,TRBV6-2/TRBV6-3,TGTGCCAGCAGCTCCCCTTTTTGGGTCAATCAGCCCCAGCATTTT,CASSSPFWVNQPQHF
NA,TRBJ2-3,many,TRBV10-3,TGTGCCATCAGTGGCATAGCGTCTAGCACAGATACGCAGTATTTT,CAISGIASSTDTQYF
NA,TRBJ2-7,many,TRBV7-3,TGTGCCAGCAGCCCGACCGGGGGCCACGAGCAGTACTTC,CASSPTGGHEQYF
NA,TRBJ2-7,many,TRBV6-5,TGTGCCAGCAGTTACTCAGTCAGGGTGTACGAGCAGTACTTC,CASSYSVRVYEQYF
NA,TRBJ2-1,NA,TRBV6-1,TGTGCCAGCTCTGGACGGGATTACAATGAGCAGTTCTTC,CASSGRDYNEQFF
NA,TRBJ2-3,many,TRBV6-5,TGTGCCAGCAGTTCCACGGGGAGCCCCACAGATACGCAGTATTTT,CASSSTGSPTDTQYF
NA,TRBJ2-7,many,TRBV6-2/TRBV6-3,TGTGCCAGCAGTTACTCGACCAGGTACAGCTCCTACGAGCAGTACTTC,CASSYSTRYSSYEQYF
NA,TRBJ2-5,many,TRBV15,TGTGCCACCAGCAGCCCAAAGCGAGAGACCCAGTACTTC,CATSSPKRETQYF
NA,TRBJ1-2,NA,TRBV7-9,TGTGCCAGCAGTTGGAGTGGGAGCCAGCTAGGCTATGGCTACACCTTC,CASSWSGSQLGYGYTF
NA,TRBJ1-1,many,TRBV4-2,TGTGCCAGCAGCCAAGGCGGTCCCACTGAAGCTTTCTTT,CASSQGGPTEAFF
NA,TRBJ1-2,few,TRBV2,TGTGCCAGCAGTGAATACGGCGGATCTAACTATGGCTACACCTTC,CASSEYGGSNYGYTF
NA,TRBJ1-5,many,TRBV6-2/TRBV6-3,TGTGCCAGCAGTTACGGCGGGGAGGTGAAGCCCCAGCATTTT,CASSYGGEVKPQHF
TRBD1,TRBJ2-7,few,TRBV6-2/TRBV6-3,TGTGCCAGCAACAGGGGCACCTACGAGCAGTACTTC,CASNRGTYEQYF
NA,TRBJ1-4,NA,TRBV12-3/TRBV12-4,TGTGCCAGCAGTCCCGGGACCAGGGGCGAAAAACTGTTTTTT,CASSPGTRGEKLFF
TRBD1,TRBJ1-1,NA,TRBV12-3/TRBV12-4,TGTGCCAGCAGTCCGGGGACAGGGTATGGGGACACTGAAGCTTTCTTT,CASSPGTGYGDTEAFF
NA,TRBJ2-1,few,TRBV12-3/TRBV12-4,TGTGCCAGCAGTGTAGGAGCGAGGCGGTCTTCTCGGAATGAGCAGTTCTTC,CASSVGARRSSRNEQFF
NA,TRBJ2-1,many,TRBV5-5,TGTGCCAGCAGCTACCGACAGATCTACAATGAGCAGTTCTTC,CASSYRQIYNEQFF
NA,TRBJ2-3,many,TRBV9,TGTGCCAGCAGCGCGCTGCCGGCGGGGGCGAAAAGGGAGTCAGATACGCAGTATTTT,CASSALPAGAKRESDTQYF
TRBD1,TRBJ1-4,many,TRBV11-2,TGTGCCAGCAGCTTAGTTTCGATTTGGGTAACAGGGGGCCAGGAAAAACTGTTTTTT,CASSLVSIWVTGGQEKLFF
NA,TRBJ2-7,many,TRBV7-9,TGTGCCAGCAGCTTAGTGTGGTACGAGCAGTACTTC,CASSLVWYEQYF
NA,TRBJ1-2,many,TRBV25-1,TGTGCCAGCAGGGGAGAGGGCGGCTACACCTTC,CASRGEGGYTF
TRBD1,TRBJ2-2,few,TRBV20-1,TGCAGTGCTAGTCGGCCGGGACAGGGGTTCGCCGGGGAGCTGTTTTTT,CSASRPGQGFAGELFF
NA,TRBJ2-1,many,TRBV21-1,TGTGCCAGCAGCAAAGTCGCCGGGAGGGTACCCAATGAGCAGTTCTTC,CASSKVAGRVPNEQFF
NA,TRBJ2-5,many,TRBV7-2,TGTGCCAGCAGCTTAAAGGGTCGCCTAGCCGCCGAGACCCAGTACTTC,CASSLKGRLAAETQYF
NA,TRBJ1-1,NA,TRBV4-3,TGCGCCAGCGGTCCAACAGGAAGCACGGTAGCTTTCTTT,CASGPTGSTVAFF
TRBD1,TRBJ1-6,few,TRBV19,TGTGCCAGTAGTAGAAGTCTGGACAGGAATTCACCCCTCCACTTT,CASSRSLDRNSPLHF
NA,TRBJ1-5,many,TRBV25-1,TGTGCCAGCAGTGAATGGGGATGGGGTCAGCCCCAGCATTTT,CASSEWGWGQPQHF
NA,TRBJ2-7,many,TRBV4-3,TGCGCCAGCAGCCTCAACCAGGACACCTACGAGCAGTACTTC,CASSLNQDTYEQYF
NA,TRBJ2-5,many,TRBV19,TGTGCCAGTAGTATCCGGGCCCGGGGGACCCAGTACTTC,CASSIRARGTQYF
NA,TRBJ1-6,many,TRBV5-1,TGCGCCAGCAGCTTGGCGGGTCAGAACAATTCACCCCTCCACTTT,CASSLAGQNNSPLHF
TRBD2,TRBJ2-7,many,TRBV9,TGTGCCAGCAGCCTCACTAGCGGGAGCTCATACGAGCAGTACTTC,CASSLTSGSSYEQYF
NA,TRBJ2-3,many,TRBV20-1,TGCAGTGCTAGAGGGCGACTAGTTTCGACAGATACGCAGTATTTT,CSARGRLVSTDTQYF
TRBD1,TRBJ2-5,NA,TRBV19,TGTGCCAGTAGAGGGGACAGCCAAGAGACCCAGTACTTC,CASRGDSQETQYF
NA,TRBJ2-7,many,TRBV5-1,TGCGCCAGCAGCTTGGGGGGTGGAACTAGAGGTATCCACGAGCAGTACTTC,CASSLGGGTRGIHEQYF
NA,TRBJ1-3,many,TRBV11-2,TGTGCCAGCAGCTTAGCCCCGTCCGCGACTGGAAACACCATATATTTT,CASSLAPSATGNTIYF
NA,TRBJ2-7,many,TRBV4-2,TGTGCCAGCAGCCAAGAGTTGGCCCTTTTCTACGAGCAGTACTTC,CASSQELALFYEQYF
NA,TRBJ2-2,many,TRBV20-1,TGCAGTGCTCGGGACACCCTAAACACCGGGGAGCTGTTTTTT,CSARDTLNTGELFF
NA,TRBJ2-7,many,TRBV6-2/TRBV6-3,TGTGCCAGCAGTTACGCAGATGGCTCCTACGAGCAGTACTTC,CASSYADGSYEQYF
NA,TRBJ1-5,many,TRBV10-3,TGTGCCATCAGCGCGGGACATTTAAGCAATCAGCCCCAGCATTTT,CAISAGHLSNQPQHF
NA,TRBJ2-5,NA,TRBV12-2,TGTGCAAGTCGCTATGAAGAGACCCAGTACTTC,CASRYEETQYF
NA,TRBJ2-5,many,TRBV20-1,TGCAGTGCTGATATACCGGGGAAACGGGAGACCCAGTACTTC,CSADIPGKRETQYF
NA,TRBJ2-2,NA,TRBV11-2,TGTGCCAGCAGCTGGTGGGACGGGGAGCTGTTTTTT,CASSWWDGELFF
NA,TRBJ1-1,many,TRBV4-3,TGCGCCAGCAGCCAAGATTTGGGTCCAGGCGGTAATGAAGCTTTCTTT,CASSQDLGPGGNEAFF
NA,TRBJ1-1,many,TRBV6-5,TGTGCCAGCAGTTACGAGGCGGCTGAAGCTTTCTTT,CASSYEAAEAFF
NA,TRBJ1-1,many,TRBV2,TGTGCCAGCAGTAGCTCTGAATCGCTCACTGAAGCTTTCTTT,CASSSSESLTEAFF
NA,TRBJ2-7,many,TRBV9,TGTGCCAGCAGCTCACAGCGCGCTTCTGAGCAGTACTTC,CASSSQRASEQYF
NA,TRBJ2-7,many,TRBV20-1,TGCAGTGCTAGGGCCTTTGAAGGGAGCAACTACGAGCAGTACTTC,CSARAFEGSNYEQYF
TRBD1,TRBJ2-5,many,TRBV12-3/TRBV12-4,TGTGCCAGCAGTGACCCGGGGACAGCACAAGAGACCCAGTACTTC,CASSDPGTAQETQYF
NA,TRBJ1-6,many,TRBV12-3/TRBV12-4,TGTGCCAGCAGTAAGGCGGCAGCTAATAATTCACCCCTCCACTTT,CASSKAAANNSPLHF
NA,TRBJ1-1,many,TRBV5-1,TGCGCCAGCAGCATAAAGGGGATTTCGGACACTGAAGCTTTCTTT,CASSIKGISDTEAFF
NA,TRBJ2-2,many,TRBV28,TGTGCCAGCATTGGAGACAGAATTGAAATGAACACCGGGGAGCTGTTTTTT,CASIGDRIEMNTGELFF
TRBD1,TRBJ1-2,NA,TRBV5-8,TGTGCCAGCAGCTTGGCGACAGGGATATCGTATGGCTACACCTTC,CASSLATGISYGYTF
TRBD1,TRBJ2-7,many,TRBV7-9,TGTGCCAGCAGCTCCGGGACAGGGTCCTACGAGCAGTACTTC,CASSSGTGSYEQYF